This note documents a single T cell receptor (beta chain) sequence. TCRdb re-derived calls from the 5' RACE reads in MiXCR, one entry per CDR3 protein. Here the sample spans around 320,000 distinct CDR3 sequences, 7.5% to 9% being singletons. This sample is part of a study of T cells after yellow fever vaccination. Germline CDR1 is SGHRS and CDR2 is YFSETQ. This CDR3 is built from 15 residues. With 4 bases clipped from V and 2 bases from J, the junction kept 7 bases outside the gene matches. This TCR came from a man in his late teens or twenties who received the YFV17D yellow fever vaccine. The chain combines TRBV5-1 with TRBJ1-2; 8 bases fit TRBD1. The sequencing used CD4+ T cells sorted from PBMCs, collected 5 days after the yellow fever booster vaccination. This chain's CDR3 is CASSQDRVSNYGYTF. The DNA of the CDR3 is TGCGCCAGCAGCCAGGACAGGGTGAGCAACTATGGCTACACCTTC.